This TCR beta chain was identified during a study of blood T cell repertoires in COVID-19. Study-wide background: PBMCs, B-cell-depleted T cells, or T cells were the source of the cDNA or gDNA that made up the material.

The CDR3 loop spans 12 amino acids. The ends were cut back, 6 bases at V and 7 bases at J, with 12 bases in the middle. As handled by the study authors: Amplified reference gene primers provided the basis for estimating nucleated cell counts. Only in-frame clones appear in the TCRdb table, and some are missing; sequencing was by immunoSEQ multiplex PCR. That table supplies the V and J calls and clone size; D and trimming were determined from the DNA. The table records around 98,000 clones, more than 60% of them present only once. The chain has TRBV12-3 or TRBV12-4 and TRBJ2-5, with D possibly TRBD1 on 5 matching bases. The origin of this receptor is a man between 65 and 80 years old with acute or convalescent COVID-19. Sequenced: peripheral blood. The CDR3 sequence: CASSIPRGTQYF. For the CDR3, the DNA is TGTGCCAGCAGCATTCCAAGGGGGACCCAGTACTTC.